Below, 14 T cell receptor beta chains from the same sample are listed, as sequenced in a study of OX40 agonist ivuxolimab in advanced cancers. TCRdb keeps only in-frame clones here, not all; method: immunoSEQ multiplex PCR. The sample records about 67,000 clones, more than 85% being singletons. Sequenced here: CD4+ or CD8+ T cells sorted from blood, sampled in a trial of the OX40 agonist ivuxolimab. All receptors come from an adult with an advanced solid tumor such as melanoma, head and neck, liver or kidney cancer.

This clone was detected once. The chain employs TRBV18 and TRBJ2-3; 7 positions match TRBD2. CDR3 length: 16 residues. Germline lookup yields CDR1 KGHSH and CDR2 LQKENI. With 2 bases clipped from V and 2 bases from J, the junction kept 7 bases outside the gene matches. CDR3 sequence reads: CASSPSAGPYTDTQYF. The CDR3 bases are TGTGCCAGCTCACCATCAGCGGGGCCTTACACAGATACGCAGTATTTT.

The chain couples TRBV5-1 to TRBJ2-1; no definite D call. The ends were cut back, 3 bases at V and 5 bases at J, with 9 bases in the middle. The CDR3 is 13 residues long. Germline CDR1 SGHRS, CDR2 YFSETQ. The DNA of the CDR3 is TGCGCCAGCAGCTCATACGGAGACAATGAGCAGTTCTTC. Translated, it gives CASSSYGDNEQFF.

The chain uses TRBV11-3 and TRBJ2-3; TRBD2 aligns across 9 bases. The CDR3 is 16 residues long. With 3 bases clipped from V and 5 bases from J, the junction kept 9 bases outside the gene matches. The germline CDR1 and CDR2 sequences are SGHNT and YENEEA. The CDR3 coding sequence is TGTGCCAGCAGCTTGCGGGGGGGCCAATGGGGAGATACGCAGTATTTT. Translated, it gives CASSLRGGQWGDTQYF.

The chain couples TRBV2 to TRBJ1-1; D is undetermined. There are 12 residues in the CDR3. In germline, CDR1 is SNHLY, CDR2 FYNNEI. Trimming shortened V by 7 bases and J by 0 bases, and 6 bases separated the two germline ends. The DNA for the CDR3 is TGTGCCAGCAATCCAGTGAACACTGAAGCTTTCTTT. It translates to CASNPVNTEAFF.

The V gene is TRBV19, the J gene TRBJ2-1; 9 nucleotides match TRBD2. Germline V lookup: CDR1 LNHDA, CDR2 SQIVND (reference sequence). V lost 9 bases to trimming and J lost 5 bases; unmatched junction nucleotides: 2. The CDR3 runs 12 residues. The CDR3 is CASGTSNNEQFF. CDR3 bases: TGTGCCAGCGGGACTAGCAACAATGAGCAGTTCTTC. Based on the CDR3 plus reference TRBV19 and TRBJ2-1, the full variable domain is DGGITQSPKYLFRKEGQNVTLSCEQNLNHDAMYWYRQDPGQGLRLIYYSQIVNDFQKGDIAEGYSVSREKKESFPLTVTSAQKNPTAFYLCASGTSNNEQFFGPGTRLTVL.

The rearrangement joins TRBV11-3 to TRBJ2-1, with 8 bases identical to TRBD1. This CDR3 contains 16 residues. The V gene's germline CDR1 is SGHNT and CDR2 YENEEA. The ends lost 5 bases at V and 5 bases at J; junction bases unmatched: 11. The CDR3 DNA is TGTGCCAGCAGCATCCCAGGGGGCCCTGTAAACAATGAGCAGTTCTTC. Its protein is CASSIPGGPVNNEQFF.

The gene calls are TRBV13 and TRBJ2-5; TRBD2 aligns across 13 bases. J lost 3 bases, V lost 5 bases, and 9 bases had no gene match. Germline values: CDR1 PRHDT, CDR2 FYEKMQ (reference sequence). The CDR3 has 17 amino acids. This chain's CDR3 is CASSPRLGTSGEETQYF. The CDR3 DNA follows: TGTGCCAGCAGCCCCCGGTTAGGGACTAGCGGGGAAGAGACCCAGTACTTC. The full variable domain, its missing parts supplied by reference TRBV13 and TRBJ2-5, is AAGVIQSPRHLIKEKRETATLKCYPIPRHDTVYWYQQGPGQDPQFLISFYEKMQSDKGSIPDRFSAQQFSDYHSELNMSSLELGDSALYFCASSPRLGTSGEETQYFGPGTRLLVL.

The chain uses TRBV5-6 and TRBJ1-1, with 10 bases matching TRBD1. CDR3 size: 15 residues. CDR1 SGHDT and CDR2 YYEEEE come from the germline V gene. The ends lost 3 bases at V and 5 bases at J; junction bases unmatched: 7. CDR3 region: CASSSGQGTGTEAFF. The CDR3 nucleotides read TGTGCCAGCAGCTCGGGACAGGGGACGGGGACTGAAGCTTTCTTT.

Note on this clone: The junction differs from germline at one of its ends, possibly a read error. The rearrangement joins TRBV18 to TRBJ1-1; 8 nucleotides align to TRBD1. The CDR3 spans 15 residues. Per the germline V gene, CDR1 is KGHSH and CDR2 is LQKENI. The CDR3 bases are TGTGCCAGCTCACTAATGGGACAGGTGAACGCTGAAGCTTTCTTT. Protein: CASSLMGQVNAEAFF.

The CDR3 region is CASSPGNGIHEQFF. The CDR3 bases are TGTGCCAGCAGCCCCGGGAACGGTATACATGAGCAGTTCTTC. The chain recombines TRBV5-4 with TRBJ2-1, with D possibly TRBD2 on 5 matching bases. This CDR3 region has 14 residues. V was pared by 4 bases and J by 8 bases, with 16 bases between. In germline, CDR1 is SGHNT, CDR2 YYREEE (reference sequence). Full variable domain (remainder filled in from reference TRBV5-4 and TRBJ2-1): ETGVTQSPTHLIKTRGQQVTLRCSSQSGHNTVSWYQQALGQGPQFIFQYYREEENGRGNFPPRFSGLQFPNYSSELNVNALELDDSALYLCASSPGNGIHEQFFGPGTRLTVL.

This chain links TRBV7-2 with TRBJ2-3; TRBD1 or TRBD2 may be the D gene (5 bases each). This CDR3 contains 14 residues. Germline V gives CDR1 SGHTA, CDR2 FQGNSA. V was clipped by 5 bases and J by 5 bases, with 14 bases between them. CDR3 DNA: TGTGCCAGCAGCCCGGGGCGGAGCTTAGATACGCAGTATTTT. It encodes CASSPGRSLDTQYF. The full variable domain, completed using reference TRBV7-2 and TRBJ2-3, is GAGVSQSPSNKVTEKGKDVELRCDPISGHTALYWYRQSLGQGLEFLIYFQGNSAPDKSGLPSDRFSAERTGGSVSTLTIQRTQQEDSAVYLCASSPGRSLDTQYFGPGTRLTVL.

This clone has only one observation. The J gene is TRBJ1-2, the V gene TRBV30, with a weak D call TRBD1 (5 bases). Germline V gene lookup returns CDR1 GTSNPN and CDR2 SVGIG (reference sequence). The CDR3 is 15 residues long. Trimming pared 4 bases from V and 3 bases from J, leaving 18 bases between. This CDR3 is CAWKAGTLVDYGYTF. In nucleotides, the CDR3 is TGTGCCTGGAAGGCAGGGACGTTGGTAGACTATGGCTACACCTTC.

The chain uses TRBV7-9 and TRBJ2-5; no reliable D call. V lost 1 base and J 2 bases, leaving 11 bases between the germline ends. The germline gives CDR1 SEHNR, CDR2 FQNEAQ (reference sequence). The CDR3 loop spans 15 amino acids. CDR3 in amino acids: CASSLGGSSQETQYF. CDR3 DNA: TGTGCCAGCAGCTTAGGTGGCAGTAGTCAAGAGACCCAGTACTTC.

For the CDR3, the DNA is TGTGCCAGCAGTTACTCAGGCGGCCGGGGGACTGAAGCTTTCTTT. Residues: CASSYSGGRGTEAFF. The chain couples TRBV6-6 to TRBJ1-1; D possibly corresponds to TRBD1 (5 bases). The CDR3 contains 15 residues. Germline CDR1 MNHNY, CDR2 SVGAGI (reference sequence). Trimming left V 0 bases short and J 5 bases short, with 13 bases between.